A selection of T cell receptor beta chains follows, all from one sample in a study of shared clonotypes between healthy human individuals. Profiling relied on immunoSEQ multiplex PCR, and the TCRdb table lists in-frame clones only, not all of them. The table lists roughly 1.4 million clones, approximately 98.5% of them singletons, with about 0.35% in the top ten. Sequencing input: naive CD4+ T cells sorted from blood. The receptors stem from a man aged 25-45 years in good health. The conserved cysteine and the conserved F or W are not part of the CDR3 here. Each record gives: V gene, clone size, CDR3 protein. A row's size may be missing; if present it is once, few, many or a size class.

TRBV18	NA	ASSPFTGTGSYNEQF
TRBV30	NA	AYHGSRTAYISGNTIY
TRBV5-4	NA	ASSLGSGRRITGELF
TRBV7-2	NA	ASSLQWGRYNEQF
TRBV10-2	NA	ASRETGGPLNYGYT
TRBV6-5	NA	ASSWYSQRLNTEAF
TRBV30	NA	AWMGGYGYT
TRBV2	once	ASSGSPGQGTYEQY
TRBV9	NA	ASSVGKGSFYEQY
TRBV2	NA	ASSEATAEQY
TRBV28	NA	ASRPRQGRTGELF
TRBV5-1	NA	ASSLSGQETQY
TRBV19	NA	ASSIGQSNTGELF
TRBV28	NA	ASSFWLAGVSEQY
TRBV18	NA	ASLAGIEGELF
TRBV27	NA	ASSLDRGEAF
TRBV11-2	NA	ASSERFRAGSVEETQY
TRBV18	NA	ASSPILKWGTQETQY
TRBV10-1	NA	ASSVGNTGELF
TRBV10-3	once	AIRGSLDSGANVLT
TRBV5-1	NA	ASSLGLAGATYEQY
TRBV7-9	NA	ASSLSGNTGELF
TRBV7-6	NA	ASSLTGSGAGANVLT
TRBV19	NA	ASTLGAKSGTGGTSNQPQH
TRBV7-6	NA	ASSSIDRGQPQH
TRBV29-1	NA	SVEEGQGDTEAF
TRBV15	NA	ATSSAGSYGYT
TRBV13	NA	ASSSGRTSGRTSSYNEQF
TRBV28	once	ASKLRASGPKKGDTDTQY
TRBV2	NA	ASSARDGYT
TRBV18	NA	ASSLTGTGIDEQY
TRBV6-5	NA	ASGFGETQY
TRBV2	NA	ASSGLGVQPQH
TRBV6-5	NA	ASSYSLSGSTIY
TRBV7-8	NA	ASSGWTYRSYEQY
TRBV29-1	NA	SVERPYGYT
TRBV10-3	NA	AISDKSNQPQH
TRBV18	once	ASSPRTGAYNEQF
TRBV27	NA	ASSLRVNQPQH
TRBV10-2	NA	ASSVRGNNEQF
TRBV10-2	NA	ASSETVSSNTGELF
TRBV27	NA	ASSFTSMLAGGEQY
TRBV10-3	NA	AISEGRNEQF
TRBV2	NA	ASSEGHRSGNTIY
TRBV29-1	NA	SGTGQNKETQY